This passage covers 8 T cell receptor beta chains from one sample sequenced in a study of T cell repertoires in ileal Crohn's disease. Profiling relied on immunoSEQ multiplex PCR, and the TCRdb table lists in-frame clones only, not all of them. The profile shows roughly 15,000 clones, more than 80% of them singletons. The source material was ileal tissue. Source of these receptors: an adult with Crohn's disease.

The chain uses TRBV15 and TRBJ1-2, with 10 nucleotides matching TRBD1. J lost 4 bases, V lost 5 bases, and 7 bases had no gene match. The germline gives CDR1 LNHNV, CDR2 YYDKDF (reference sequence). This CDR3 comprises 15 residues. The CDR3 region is CATSPSTGGTYGYTF. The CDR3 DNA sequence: TGTGCCACCAGCCCTTCGACAGGGGGCACCTATGGCTACACCTTC.

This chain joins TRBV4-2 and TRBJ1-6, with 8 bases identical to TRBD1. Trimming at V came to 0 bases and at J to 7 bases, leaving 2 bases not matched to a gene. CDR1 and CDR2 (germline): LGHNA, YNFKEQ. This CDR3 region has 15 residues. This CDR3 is CASSQDGQGNSPLHF. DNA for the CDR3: TGTGCCAGCAGCCAAGACGGACAGGGCAATTCACCCCTCCACTTT.

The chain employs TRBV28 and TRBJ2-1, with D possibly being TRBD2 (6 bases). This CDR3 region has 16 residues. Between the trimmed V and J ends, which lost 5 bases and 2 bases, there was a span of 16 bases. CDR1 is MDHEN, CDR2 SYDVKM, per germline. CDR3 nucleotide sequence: TGTGCCAGCAGTCCACCGAGGCGGGGCCCCTACAATGAGCAGTTCTTC. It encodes CASSPPRRGPYNEQFF.

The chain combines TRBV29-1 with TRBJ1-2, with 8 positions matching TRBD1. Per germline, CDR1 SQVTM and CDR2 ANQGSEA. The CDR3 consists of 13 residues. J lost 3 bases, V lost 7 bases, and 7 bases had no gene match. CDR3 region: CSASAGGYYGYTF. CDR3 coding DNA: TGCAGCGCTTCGGCAGGGGGCTACTATGGCTACACCTTC.

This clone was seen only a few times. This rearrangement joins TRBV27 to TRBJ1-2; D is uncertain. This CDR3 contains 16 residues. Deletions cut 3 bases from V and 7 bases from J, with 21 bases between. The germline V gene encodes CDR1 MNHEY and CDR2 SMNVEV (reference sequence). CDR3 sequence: CASSFRETILSGGYTF. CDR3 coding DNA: TGTGCCAGCAGTTTTCGGGAGACCATACTTAGTGGTGGCTACACCTTC.

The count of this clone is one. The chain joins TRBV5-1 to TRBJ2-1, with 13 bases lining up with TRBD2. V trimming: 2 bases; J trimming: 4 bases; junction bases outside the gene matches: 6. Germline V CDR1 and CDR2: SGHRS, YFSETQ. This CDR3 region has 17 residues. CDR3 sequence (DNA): TGCGCCAGCAGCTTTACCGGGACTAGCGGGGTGTACAATGAGCAGTTCTTC. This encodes CASSFTGTSGVYNEQFF.

Here the CDR3 reads CASTPAVGLAGNNEQFF. CDR3 nucleotide sequence: TGTGCCAGCACCCCCGCGGTAGGGCTAGCGGGTAACAATGAGCAGTTCTTC. The gene calls are TRBV7-9 and TRBJ2-1; 8 bases map to TRBD2. The V gene end was trimmed by 7 bases and the J gene end by 5 bases; junction bases not matched to a gene: 16. The germline V gene encodes CDR1 SEHNR and CDR2 FQNEAQ (reference sequence). This CDR3 region has 17 residues.

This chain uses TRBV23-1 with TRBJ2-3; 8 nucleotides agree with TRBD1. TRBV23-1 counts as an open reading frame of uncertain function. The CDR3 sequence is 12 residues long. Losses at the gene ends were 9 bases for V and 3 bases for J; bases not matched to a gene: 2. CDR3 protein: CARDRATDTQYF. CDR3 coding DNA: TGCGCCAGGGACAGGGCAACAGATACGCAGTATTTT.